These 27 T cell receptor beta chains were sequenced from one sample in a study of shared clonotypes between healthy human individuals. TCRdb keeps only in-frame clones here, not all; method: immunoSEQ multiplex PCR. This table has 2,500,000 or so clones, under 95% appearing once. The source material was naive CD4+ T cells from PBMCs. Subset meaning: CD45RA+ positively selected. The receptors originated from a man in his late teens or twenties in good health. Some clones in this sample may be carry-over from other donors' samples.

V gene TRBV28 combines with J gene TRBJ1-4; D is perhaps TRBD1 (5 bases). Trimming took off 5 bases at V and 3 bases at J, with 7 bases between the two ends. This CDR3 region has 13 residues. Germline assignment: CDR1 MDHEN and CDR2 SYDVKM. The chain's CDR3 is CASSLTANEKLFF. CDR3 coding DNA: TGTGCCAGCAGTCTGACAGCTAATGAAAAACTGTTTTTT.

The chain carries TRBV6-1 and TRBJ2-7, with a possible D match to TRBD2 (5 bases). The CDR3 length is 15 residues. V dropped 7 bases and J dropped 4 bases, with 20 bases sitting between them. From germline, CDR1 is MNHNS and CDR2 SASEGT. CDR3 DNA sequence: TGTGCCAGCACGCGGGCCGGCTCCAAACTTTACGAGCAGTACTTC. The encoded protein is CASTRAGSKLYEQYF.

Of note for this clone: Different DNA sequences within this sample yield the same CDR3. This sequence joins TRBV29-1 and TRBJ1-3; D not resolved. V dropped 4 bases and J dropped 1 base, with 8 bases sitting between them. The CDR3 covers 13 residues. Germline V gene lookup returns CDR1 SQVTM and CDR2 ANQGSEA. CDR3 residues: CSVVGNSGNTIYF. In nucleotides, the CDR3 is TGCAGCGTTGTGGGAAATTCTGGAAACACCATATATTTT.

The chain couples TRBV6-5 to TRBJ2-5, with D possibly TRBD2 on 6 matching bases. Germline V gene sequence: CDR1 MNHEY, CDR2 SVGAGI. The V end was cut by 4 bases, the J end by 2 bases, with 11 bases between. The CDR3 loop spans 14 amino acids. The CDR3 DNA is TGTGCCAGCAGTTCCCTCCGGGAGCAAGAGACCCAGTACTTC. Translating it yields CASSSLREQETQYF.

The chain employs TRBV28 and TRBJ1-2; 9 bases agree with TRBD1. The V gene's germline CDR1 is MDHEN and CDR2 SYDVKM. CDR3 length equals 14 residues. The junction had 4 bases not matched to a gene; V was cut back by 5 bases and J by 3 bases. The DNA for the CDR3 is TGTGCCAGCAGTCCGGGACAGGGCCACTATGGCTACACCTTC. It specifies CASSPGQGHYGYTF.

J is TRBJ2-1 and V is TRBV7-6, with D maybe TRBD1 (6 bases). With 5 bases removed from V and 9 bases from J, the gap between germline ends came to 14 bases. This CDR3 region has 13 residues. The germline CDR1 and CDR2 sequences are SGHVS and FNYEAQ. CDR3 region: CASSRRGITEQFF. CDR3 nucleotide sequence: TGTGCCAGCAGCCGTAGGGGGATCACTGAGCAGTTCTTC.

The V and J genes are TRBV7-9 and TRBJ2-1, with TRBD2 matching over 11 bases. Germline-derived CDR1 and CDR2 are SEHNR and FQNEAQ (reference sequence). The CDR3 length is 15 residues. With V trimmed by 5 bases and J by 5 bases, 5 bases remained unmatched. The CDR3 DNA reads TGTGCCAGCAGCCCACTAGCGGGAGCGAACAATGAGCAGTTCTTC. Protein sequence: CASSPLAGANNEQFF.

The V gene is TRBV7-2, the J gene TRBJ2-7, with D uncertain. Trimming stripped 5 bases from V and 4 bases from J, with 12 bases between. Germline CDR1 SGHTA, CDR2 FQGNSA. CDR3 length: 13 amino acids. CDR3 residues: CASSLSLVYEQYF. CDR3 sequence (DNA): TGTGCCAGCAGCCTTTCGCTGGTGTACGAGCAGTACTTC.

This clone has only a few counts. The J gene is TRBJ1-1, the V gene TRBV4-3; 8 positions match TRBD1. Losses at the gene ends were 4 bases for V and 2 bases for J; bases not matched to a gene: 6. The CDR3 is 15 residues long. Germline assignment: CDR1 LGHNA and CDR2 YSLEER. The DNA of the CDR3 is TGCGCCAGCAGCCCCTGGGGACAGGCCAACACTGAAGCTTTCTTT. Its protein product is CASSPWGQANTEAFF.

Details on this clone: Other DNA sequences from this sample encode an identical CDR3 as well. The chain links TRBV19 to TRBJ2-6; D ambiguous. Germline CDR1 and CDR2: LNHDA and SQIVND (reference sequence). The CDR3 is 13 amino acids. Trimming stripped 5 bases from V and 2 bases from J, with 4 bases between. CDR3 in DNA: TGTGCCAGTAGTTTCCCTGGGGCCAACGTCCTGACTTTC. Protein sequence: CASSFPGANVLTF. The full variable domain, its missing parts supplied by reference TRBV19 and TRBJ2-6, is DGGITQSPKYLFRKEGQNVTLSCEQNLNHDAMYWYRQDPGQGLRLIYYSQIVNDFQKGDIAEGYSVSREKKESFPLTVTSAQKNPTAFYLCASSFPGANVLTFGAGSRLTVL.

V gene TRBV19 combines with J gene TRBJ1-2, with a tentative D call TRBD1 (5 bases). The CDR3 sequence is 13 residues long. The V gene's germline CDR1 is LNHDA and CDR2 SQIVND (reference sequence). V was shortened by 2 bases and J by 6 bases, with 10 bases between the two germline ends. The CDR3 reads CASSIQGWDGYTF. The CDR3, as DNA: TGTGCCAGTAGTATACAGGGATGGGATGGCTACACCTTC. Full variable domain (rest looked up from reference TRBV19 and TRBJ1-2): DGGITQSPKYLFRKEGQNVTLSCEQNLNHDAMYWYRQDPGQGLRLIYYSQIVNDFQKGDIAEGYSVSREKKESFPLTVTSAQKNPTAFYLCASSIQGWDGYTFGSGTRLTVV.

This chain connects TRBV7-9 to TRBJ2-7; D is undetermined. Germline loops: CDR1 SEHNR, CDR2 FQNEAQ (reference sequence). Trimming cost V 5 bases and J 7 bases, with 12 bases left between them. The length of the CDR3 is 12 residues. The CDR3 region has the DNA TGTGCCAGCAGCGCTCTGCGTCGGGAGCAGTACTTC. Protein sequence: CASSALRREQYF.

CDR3 DNA: TGTGCCAGCAGCGCAAAGATGGGATCGGGGGGCGTAGATACGCAGTATTTT. This gives the protein CASSAKMGSGGVDTQYF. The rearrangement joins TRBV7-6 to TRBJ2-3, with a weak D call TRBD2 (7 bases). Germline V gene data show CDR1 as SGHVS and CDR2 as FNYEAQ. Trimming shortened V by 5 bases and J by 5 bases, and 23 bases separated the two germline ends. This CDR3 has 17 amino acids.

The rearrangement joins TRBV6-1 to TRBJ1-3, with 7 bases identical to TRBD1. V gave up 4 bases and J gave up 0 bases; unmatched junction bases: 6. Germline-derived CDR1 and CDR2 are MNHNS and SASEGT. The CDR3 is made up of 16 amino acids. CDR3 bases: TGTGCCAGCAGTGTAGGGACAGACGGCTCTGGAAACACCATATATTTT. Translation gives CASSVGTDGSGNTIYF.

This chain joins TRBV30 and TRBJ2-7; D is perhaps TRBD1 or TRBD2 (6 bases each). This CDR3 spans 12 amino acids. Germline lookup yields CDR1 GTSNPN and CDR2 SVGIG (reference sequence). V lost 3 bases to trimming and J lost 10 bases, with 16 bases between them. The CDR3 nucleotides read TGTGCCTGGAGAGGGGGGACCGGAGGACAGTACTTC. It codes for CAWRGGTGGQYF. Filled out from reference TRBV30 and TRBJ2-7, the complete variable domain reads SQTIHQWPATLVQPVGSPLSLECTVEGTSNPNLYWYRQAAGRGLQLLFYSVGIGQISSEVPQNLSASRPQDRQFILSSKKLLLSDSGFYLCAWRGGTGGQYFGPGTRLTVT.

The chain combines TRBV12-5 with TRBJ1-3; D gene ambiguous. CDR1 LGHNT and CDR2 FRNRAP come from the germline V gene. The CDR3 contains 13 residues. V was shortened by 7 bases and J by 1 base, with 8 bases between the two germline ends. The CDR3 nucleotides are TGTGCTAGTGCGGGCAGTTCTGGAAACACCATATATTTT. Translation: CASAGSSGNTIYF.

With respect to this clone: Other nucleotide sequences from this sample produce the same CDR3. For the CDR3, the DNA is TGTGCCAGCAGTTGGGGAAGGTGGGAGCAGTACTTC. It translates to CASSWGRWEQYF. V is TRBV28 and J is TRBJ2-7; D unresolved. V was pared by 4 bases and J by 7 bases, with 11 bases between. This CDR3 spans 12 amino acids. CDR1 and CDR2 (germline): MDHEN, SYDVKM.

The rearrangement uses TRBV4-2 and TRBJ1-2; D may be TRBD1 (5 bases). There are 15 residues in the CDR3. Per the germline V gene, CDR1 is LGHNA and CDR2 is YNFKEQ. V was shortened by 1 base and J by 8 bases, with 17 bases between the two germline ends. CDR3 protein: CASSQGGGDVWGYTF. CDR3 nucleotide sequence: TGTGCCAGCAGCCAAGGTGGAGGGGACGTCTGGGGCTACACCTTC.

The chain uses TRBV7-9 and TRBJ1-3, with 7 bases matching TRBD1. J lost 1 base, V lost 6 bases, and 12 bases had no gene match. Per the germline V gene, CDR1 is SEHNR and CDR2 is FQNEAQ (reference sequence). CDR3 length: 17 amino acids. The CDR3 spells CASRFRDSKGSGNTIYF. The CDR3 nucleotides read TGTGCCAGCAGATTCCGGGACAGCAAAGGATCTGGAAACACCATATATTTT.

Note on this clone: Other DNA sequences of this sample code for an identical CDR3. V is TRBV6-5 and J is TRBJ1-1; no clear D. Germline V gene lookup returns CDR1 MNHEY and CDR2 SVGAGI. The CDR3 sequence is 14 residues long. Trimming took 2 bases from V and 2 from J, leaving 9 bases between them. This CDR3 is CASSYPGVNTEAFF. The CDR3 coding sequence is TGTGCCAGCAGTTACCCTGGGGTCAACACTGAAGCTTTCTTT.

The V gene is TRBV19, the J gene TRBJ2-3; possibly TRBD1 for D (6 bases). This CDR3 contains 14 residues. Looked up from germline, CDR1 is LNHDA and CDR2 is SQIVND (reference sequence). V dropped 6 bases and J dropped 3 bases, with 13 bases sitting between them. The CDR3 DNA sequence: TGTGCCAGTAGGTGGGGGCCAGGGACAGATACGCAGTATTTT. Amino acids: CASRWGPGTDTQYF.

The CDR3 reads CASSQDGQGPHGYTF. The DNA of the CDR3 is TGTGCCAGCAGCCAGGACGGACAGGGGCCGCATGGCTACACCTTC. The V and J genes are TRBV2 and TRBJ1-2; TRBD1 matches 9 bases. The germline V gene encodes CDR1 SNHLY and CDR2 FYNNEI. V dropped 6 bases and J dropped 6; count of bases not matched to a gene: 11. This CDR3 region has 15 residues.

As to this clone: The same CDR3 can be traced to other DNA sequences in this sample. V is TRBV4-3 and J is TRBJ2-7, with 9 bases aligning to TRBD1. The CDR3 covers 15 residues. CDR1 and CDR2 from the germline V gene are LGHNA and YSLEER. The V segment lost 1 base and the J segment 2 bases; nucleotides outside the gene matches: 3. CDR3 residues: CASSQGGQGTYEQYF. For the CDR3, the DNA is TGCGCCAGCAGCCAAGGGGGACAGGGAACCTACGAGCAGTACTTC.

The J gene is TRBJ2-1, the V gene TRBV9; D perhaps matches TRBD2 (7 bases). Trimming took off 4 bases at V and 0 bases at J, with 20 bases between the two ends. CDR3 length: 18 amino acids. Germline CDR1 SGDLS, CDR2 YYNGEE. The CDR3 DNA sequence: TGTGCCAGCAGCCTTACCCGAGGGAGGGGGACCTCCTACAATGAGCAGTTCTTC. It specifies CASSLTRGRGTSYNEQFF. Supplemented by reference TRBV9 and TRBJ2-1, the full variable domain reads DSGVTQTPKHLITATGQRVTLRCSPRSGDLSVYWYQQSLDQGLQFLIQYYNGEERAKGNILERFSAQQFPDLHSELNLSSLELGDSALYFCASSLTRGRGTSYNEQFFGPGTRLTVL.

On this clone: The same CDR3 arises from other DNA sequences in this sample as well. The chain carries TRBV28 and TRBJ2-2, with D unclear. This CDR3 is built from 11 residues. V dropped 3 bases and J dropped 8 bases, with 4 bases sitting between them. From germline, CDR1 is MDHEN and CDR2 SYDVKM. The CDR3 sequence is CASSLAGELFF. The CDR3, as DNA: TGTGCCAGCAGTTTGGCGGGGGAGCTGTTTTTT.

In this sample, this clone turned up a few times. The CDR3 sequence: CASSLRTGGMHEQYF. Written as DNA, the CDR3 is TGTGCCAGCAGCCTCCGGACAGGGGGGATGCACGAGCAGTACTTC. This chain joins TRBV21-1 and TRBJ2-7; TRBD1, the table's D call, lacks a check against the DNA. TRBV21-1 is an annotated pseudogene. The length of the CDR3 is 15 residues.

In regard to this clone: The same CDR3 can be traced to other DNA sequences in this sample. V usage is TRBV28 and J usage is TRBJ2-1, with 8 nucleotides matching TRBD1. J lost 2 bases, V lost 6 bases, and 6 bases had no gene match. The germline CDR1 and CDR2 sequences are MDHEN and SYDVKM. The CDR3 has 15 amino acids. For the CDR3, the DNA is TGTGCCAGCAGCCCCGGGACAGGAGCCTACAATGAGCAGTTCTTC. Protein: CASSPGTGAYNEQFF.